The sequence of this T cell receptor beta chain was determined in a study of blood T cell repertoires in COVID-19. TCRdb's table, derived via immunoSEQ multiplex PCR, lists solely in-frame clones and lacks some. The sample lists over 200,000 clones, approximately 84% occurring once. The V gene end was trimmed by 9 bases and the J gene end by 6 bases; junction bases not matched to a gene: 7. The germline V gene has CDR1 KGHDR and CDR2 SFDVKD. The CDR3 extends over 14 amino acids. This TCR was sampled from a middle-aged man with COVID-19, enrolled during active disease. The chain combines TRBV24-1 with TRBJ1-6; 7 bases match TRBD1. Sequencing was performed on peripheral blood. Here the CDR3 DNA reads TGTGCCACCTCACAGGGGTATGGTAATTCACCCCTCCACTTT. Its translation is CATSQGYGNSPLHF.